This record looks at one T cell receptor beta chain sequence and its context. The sample belongs to a study of T cell responses to AZD1222 COVID-19 vaccine. Trimming took 6 bases from V and 4 from J, leaving 14 bases between them. Germline V gene data show CDR1 as SQVTM and CDR2 as ANQGSEA. The CDR3 has 13 residues. Using immunoSEQ multiplex PCR, the repertoire was profiled, and TCRdb retains in-frame clones only, with some absent. The data hold roughly 140,000 clones, with approximately 85% observed a single time. V usage is TRBV29-1 and J usage is TRBJ2-3; D possibly corresponds to TRBD2 (6 bases). The sequences come from peripheral blood, collected on day 0 of MenACWY control vaccination. This TCR was sampled from an adult in good health. CDR3 sequence: CSVAGSGADTQYF. CDR3 bases: TGCAGCGTCGCGGGGAGTGGGGCAGATACGCAGTATTTT.